What follows describes a single T cell receptor (beta chain). The antigen remains unidentified. The entry originates in a study of circulating and synovial CD4+ cells in juvenile arthritis. Study-level findings and limits: Compared with bulk blood, circulating pathogenic-like lymphocytes shared substantially more CDR3 sequences with synovial T cells.

Donors were patients with active juvenile idiopathic arthritis. Cells were sorted as HLA-DR+CD14-CD3+CD4+CD25low/- from PBMCs. Some clones are missing from TCRdb's copy, which holds only in-frame ones; the method was immunoSEQ multiplex PCR. The sample consists of a few thousand clones, 88% of them appearing once. Source material: HLA-DR+ CD4+ T cells from blood. Subset denoted: circulating pathogenic-like lymphocytes, sorted as HLA-DR+CD14-CD3+CD4+CD25low/- blood T cells. This receptor was identified in a human donor with juvenile idiopathic arthritis.

CDR3 protein: CASSSSWDSSYNSPLHF. CDR3 bases: TGTGCCAGCAGTTCCTCGTGGGACAGCTCCTATAATTCACCCCTCCACTTT. The chain employs TRBV28 and TRBJ1-6; TRBD1 matches at 7 bases. With V trimmed by 4 bases and J by 0 bases, 6 bases remained unmatched. Germline loops: CDR1 MDHEN, CDR2 SYDVKM. This CDR3 has 17 residues. Full variable domain (remainder filled in from reference TRBV28 and TRBJ1-6): DVKVTQSSRYLVKRTGEKVFLECVQDMDHENMFWYRQDPGLGLRLIYFSYDVKMKEKGDIPEGYSVSREKKERFSLILESASTNQTSMYLCASSSSWDSSYNSPLHFGNGTRLTVT.